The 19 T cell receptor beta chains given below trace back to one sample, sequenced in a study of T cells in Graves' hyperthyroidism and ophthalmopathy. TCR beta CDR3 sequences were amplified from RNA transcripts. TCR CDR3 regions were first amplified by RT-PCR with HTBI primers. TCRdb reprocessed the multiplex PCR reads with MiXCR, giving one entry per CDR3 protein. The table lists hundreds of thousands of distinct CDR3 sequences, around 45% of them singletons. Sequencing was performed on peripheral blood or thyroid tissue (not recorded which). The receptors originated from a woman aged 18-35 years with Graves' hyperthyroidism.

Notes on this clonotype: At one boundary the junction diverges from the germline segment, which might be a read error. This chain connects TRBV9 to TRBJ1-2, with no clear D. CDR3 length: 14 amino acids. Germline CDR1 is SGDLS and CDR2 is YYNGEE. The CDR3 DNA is TGCGCCAGCAGCCAAGTATACGGGAACTATGGCTACACCTTC. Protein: CASSQVYGNYGYTF.

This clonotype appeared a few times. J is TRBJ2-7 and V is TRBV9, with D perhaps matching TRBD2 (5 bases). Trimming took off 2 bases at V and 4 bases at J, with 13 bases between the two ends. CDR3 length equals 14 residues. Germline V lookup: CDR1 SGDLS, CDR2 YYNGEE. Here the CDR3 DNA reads TGTGCCAGCAGCGTTGAAGCAGGCGGGTACGAGCAGTACTTC. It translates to CASSVEAGGYEQYF.

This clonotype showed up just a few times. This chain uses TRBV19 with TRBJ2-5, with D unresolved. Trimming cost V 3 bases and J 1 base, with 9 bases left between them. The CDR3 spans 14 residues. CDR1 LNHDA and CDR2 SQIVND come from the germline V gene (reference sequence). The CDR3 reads CASSIRHIQETQYF. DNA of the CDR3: TGTGCCAGTAGTATTCGTCACATCCAAGAGACCCAGTACTTC.

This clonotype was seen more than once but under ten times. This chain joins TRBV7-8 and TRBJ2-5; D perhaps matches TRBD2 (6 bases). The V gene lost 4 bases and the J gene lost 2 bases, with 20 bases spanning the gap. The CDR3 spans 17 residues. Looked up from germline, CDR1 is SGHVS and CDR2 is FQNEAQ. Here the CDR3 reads CASSSGGSGNTQETQYF. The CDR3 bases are TGTGCCAGCAGCTCCGGAGGTAGCGGCAATACACAAGAGACCCAGTACTTC.

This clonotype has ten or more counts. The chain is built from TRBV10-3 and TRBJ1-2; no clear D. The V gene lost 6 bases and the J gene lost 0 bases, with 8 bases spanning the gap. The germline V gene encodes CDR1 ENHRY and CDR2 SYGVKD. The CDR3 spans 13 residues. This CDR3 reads CAIRQRPNYGYTF. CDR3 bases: TGTGCCATCAGACAGCGTCCTAACTATGGCTACACCTTC.

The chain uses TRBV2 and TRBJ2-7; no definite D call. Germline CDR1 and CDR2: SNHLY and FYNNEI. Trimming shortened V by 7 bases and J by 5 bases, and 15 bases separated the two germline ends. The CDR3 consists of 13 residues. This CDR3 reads CASTTEGLNEQYF. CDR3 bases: TGTGCCAGCACCACGGAAGGCCTAAACGAGCAGTACTTC.

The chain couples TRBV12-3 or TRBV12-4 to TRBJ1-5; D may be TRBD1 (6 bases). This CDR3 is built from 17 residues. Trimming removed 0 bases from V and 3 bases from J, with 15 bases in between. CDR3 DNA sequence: TGTGCCAGCAGTTTAGCTGTGGGGGGGACACTCAATCAGCCCCAGCATTTT. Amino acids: CASSLAVGGTLNQPQHF.

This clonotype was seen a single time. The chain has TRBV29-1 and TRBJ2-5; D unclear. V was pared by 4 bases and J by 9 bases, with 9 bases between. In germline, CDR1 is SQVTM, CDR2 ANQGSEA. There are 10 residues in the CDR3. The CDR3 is CSVVYGAQYF. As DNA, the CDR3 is TGCAGCGTTGTTTACGGAGCCCAGTACTTC.

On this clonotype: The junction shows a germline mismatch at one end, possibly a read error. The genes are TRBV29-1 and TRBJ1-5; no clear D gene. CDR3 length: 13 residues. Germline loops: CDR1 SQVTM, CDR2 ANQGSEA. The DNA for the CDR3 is TGCAGCGTTGAGCACAGCTACAATGAGCCCCAGCATTTT. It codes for CSVEHSYNEPQHF.

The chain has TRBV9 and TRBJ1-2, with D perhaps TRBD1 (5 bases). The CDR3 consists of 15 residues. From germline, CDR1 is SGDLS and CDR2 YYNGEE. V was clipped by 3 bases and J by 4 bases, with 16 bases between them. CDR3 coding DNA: TGTGCCAGCAGCGCGGGGGGGAAGTTTGCCTATGGCTACACCTTC. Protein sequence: CASSAGGKFAYGYTF.

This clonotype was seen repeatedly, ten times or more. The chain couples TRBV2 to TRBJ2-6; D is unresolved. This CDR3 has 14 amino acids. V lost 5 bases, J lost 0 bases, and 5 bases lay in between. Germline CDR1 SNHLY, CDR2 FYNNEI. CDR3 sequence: CASSRSSGANVLTF. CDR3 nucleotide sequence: TGTGCCAGCAGTCGGAGCTCTGGGGCCAACGTCCTGACTTTC.

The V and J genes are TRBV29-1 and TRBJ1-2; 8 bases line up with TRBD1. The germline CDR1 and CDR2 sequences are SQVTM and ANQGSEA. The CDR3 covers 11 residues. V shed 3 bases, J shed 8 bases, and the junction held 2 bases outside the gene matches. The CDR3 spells CSVDRGLGYTF. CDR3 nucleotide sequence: TGCAGCGTTGACAGGGGGCTAGGCTACACCTTC.

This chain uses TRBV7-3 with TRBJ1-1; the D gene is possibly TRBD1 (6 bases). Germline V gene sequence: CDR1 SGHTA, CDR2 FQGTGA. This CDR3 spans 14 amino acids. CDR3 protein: CARDLQGGYTEAFF. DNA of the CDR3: TGTGCTAGAGATTTACAGGGCGGTTACACTGAAGCTTTCTTT.

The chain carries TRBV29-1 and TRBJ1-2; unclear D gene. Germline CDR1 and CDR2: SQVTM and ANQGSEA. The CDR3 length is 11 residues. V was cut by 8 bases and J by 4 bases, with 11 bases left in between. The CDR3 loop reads CSRALSYGYTF. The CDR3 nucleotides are TGCAGCAGGGCTCTGAGCTATGGCTACACCTTC.

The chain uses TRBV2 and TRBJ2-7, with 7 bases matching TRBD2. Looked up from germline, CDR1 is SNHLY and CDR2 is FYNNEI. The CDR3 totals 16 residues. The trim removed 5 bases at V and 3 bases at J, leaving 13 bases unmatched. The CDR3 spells CASSPGTTVPYYEQYF. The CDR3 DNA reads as TGTGCCAGCAGTCCTGGGACTACCGTACCGTACTACGAGCAGTACTTC.

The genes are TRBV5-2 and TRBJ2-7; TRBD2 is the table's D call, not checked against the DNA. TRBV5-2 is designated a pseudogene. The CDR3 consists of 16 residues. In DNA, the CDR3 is TGTGCCAGCAACAAAGTGGTGGGCCGGAGCTCCTACGAGCAGTACTTC. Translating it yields CASNKVVGRSSYEQYF.

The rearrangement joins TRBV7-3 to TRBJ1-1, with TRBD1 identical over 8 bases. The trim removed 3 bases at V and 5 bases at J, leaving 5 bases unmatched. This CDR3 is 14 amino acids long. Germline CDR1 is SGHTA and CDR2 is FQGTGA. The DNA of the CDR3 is TGTGCCAGCAGCTTGACAGGGGATGAGACTGAAGCTTTCTTT. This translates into CASSLTGDETEAFF.

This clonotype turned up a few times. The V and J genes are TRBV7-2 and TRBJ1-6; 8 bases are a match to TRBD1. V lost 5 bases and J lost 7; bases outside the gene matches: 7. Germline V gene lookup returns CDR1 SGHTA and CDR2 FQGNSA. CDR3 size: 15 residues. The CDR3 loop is CASSGRQGLNSPLHF. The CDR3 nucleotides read TGTGCCAGCAGCGGACGACAGGGGCTCAATTCACCCCTCCACTTT.

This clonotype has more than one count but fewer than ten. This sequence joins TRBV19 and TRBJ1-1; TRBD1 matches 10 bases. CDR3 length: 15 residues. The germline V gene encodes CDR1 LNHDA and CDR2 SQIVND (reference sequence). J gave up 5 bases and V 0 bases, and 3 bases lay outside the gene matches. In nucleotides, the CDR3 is TGTGCCAGTAGTATAGATTGGACAGGGGGAACTGAAGCTTTCTTT. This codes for CASSIDWTGGTEAFF.